The T cell receptor beta chain under discussion was sequenced for a study of blood T cell repertoires in COVID-19. About the study: Samples came from the United States, Italy and Spain, spanning acute and convalescent COVID-19. The cDNA or gDNA used as material had been derived from T cells, B-cell-depleted T cells, or PBMCs.

In the original processing: Scientists estimated how many nucleated cells there were by amplifying reference gene primers. Generated by immunoSEQ multiplex PCR, the TCRdb table keeps only in-frame clones and is missing some. V, J and clone size were drawn from that table, and D and trimming were deduced from the DNA. The table has under 70,000 clones, around 90% seen once. CDR3 length: 15 amino acids. The J segment lost 1 base and the V segment lost 3 bases, leaving 3 bases of the junction unmatched. Germline values: CDR1 LNHDA, CDR2 SQIVND (reference sequence). The material sequenced was peripheral blood. The V call is TRBV19, the J call TRBJ2-5; TRBD2 matches 9 bases. The receptor was isolated from a man aged 80 or over with acute or convalescent COVID-19. DNA of the CDR3: TGTGCCAGTAGTATGACTAGCGGACGCCAAGAGACCCAGTACTTC. It translates to CASSMTSGRQETQYF.